A single sample gave rise to the 20 T cell receptor beta chains below, sequenced in a study of CD8 T cells in Susac syndrome. An amount of RNA that ranged from roughly 0.45 to 1 ug was reverse transcribed with random hexamers. TCRdb called the immunoSEQ multiplex PCR reads again in MiXCR, with one record for every CDR3 protein. Of about 73,000 distinct CDR3 sequences in the sample, over 85% were seen once. The sample taken for sequencing was CD8+ T cells from PBMCs. The receptors come from a human donor with multiple sclerosis.

The J gene is TRBJ2-1, the V gene TRBV5-8, with 7 positions matching TRBD1. This CDR3 contains 13 residues. V lost 1 base and J lost 8; bases outside the gene matches: 3. CDR1 SGHTS and CDR2 YDEGEE come from the germline V gene. The CDR3 reads CASSLRGQDEQFF. As DNA, the CDR3 is TGTGCCAGCAGCTTGCGCGGACAGGATGAGCAGTTCTTC.

The chain links TRBV7-9 to TRBJ2-1, with unresolved D. V lost 5 bases, J lost 0 bases, and 5 bases lay in between. The CDR3 extends over 13 amino acids. Germline V lookup: CDR1 SEHNR, CDR2 FQNEAQ (reference sequence). CDR3 sequence: CASSPPSYNEQFF. The CDR3 nucleotides are TGTGCCAGCAGCCCCCCCTCCTACAATGAGCAGTTCTTC. The whole variable domain, filled in from reference TRBV7-9 and TRBJ2-1, reads DTGVSQNPRHKITKRGQNVTFRCDPISEHNRLYWYRQTLGQGPEFLTYFQNEAQLEKSRLLSDRFSAERPKGSFSTLEIQRTEQGDSAMYLCASSPPSYNEQFFGPGTRLTVL.

The chain links TRBV6-1 to TRBJ1-5, with D possibly matching TRBD1 (6 bases). The CDR3 runs 18 residues. V was shortened by 7 bases and J by 3 bases, with 25 bases between the two germline ends. Germline V gives CDR1 MNHNS, CDR2 SASEGT. This CDR3 reads CASTFLSGEPFFNQPQHF. CDR3 DNA sequence: TGTGCCAGCACCTTCCTATCAGGGGAGCCTTTTTTCAATCAGCCCCAGCATTTT.

The rearrangement joins TRBV12-5 to TRBJ2-7; possibly TRBD1 or TRBD2 for D (6 bases each). V was cut by 5 bases and J by 4 bases, with 21 bases left in between. CDR1 is LGHNT and CDR2 is FRNRAP in the germline V gene. The CDR3 covers 16 residues. The CDR3 nucleotides read TGTGCTAGTGGTCCCATGAGGGGGGCGATTGATTACGAGCAGTACTTC. This translates into CASGPMRGAIDYEQYF.

The chain couples TRBV6-2 or TRBV6-3 to TRBJ1-5, with D unresolved. The CDR3 length is 14 residues. Germline values: CDR1 MNHEY, CDR2 SVGEGT. V was cut by 0 bases and J by 4 bases, with 7 bases left in between. The CDR3 DNA reads TGTGCCAGCAGTTACTCAATGATTAATCAGCCCCAGCATTTT. Protein: CASSYSMINQPQHF.

This chain links TRBV7-2 with TRBJ2-2; 10 bases match TRBD1. Germline values: CDR1 SGHTA, CDR2 FQGNSA. CDR3 size: 14 residues. The ends lost 7 bases at V and 6 bases at J; junction bases unmatched: 5. CDR3 in amino acids: CASTGQGSAGELFF. In DNA form, the CDR3 reads TGTGCCAGCACGGGACAGGGGAGTGCCGGGGAGCTGTTTTTT.

This chain links TRBV19 with TRBJ2-1, with a weak D call TRBD2 (6 bases). There are 15 residues in the CDR3. The V and J ends lost 3 bases and 5 bases respectively, with 14 bases between them. Per germline, CDR1 LNHDA and CDR2 SQIVND (reference sequence). CDR3 in amino acids: CASSIVQREDNEQFF. As DNA, the CDR3 is TGTGCCAGTAGTATCGTTCAGAGGGAGGACAATGAGCAGTTCTTC.

The rearrangement uses TRBV3-1 and TRBJ2-5; a possible D gene is TRBD2 (6 bases). CDR1 and CDR2 from the germline V gene are LGHDT and YNNKEL (reference sequence). Between the trimmed V and J ends, which lost 4 bases and 9 bases, there was a span of 6 bases. This CDR3 is built from 10 residues. This CDR3 is CASSRGAQYF. In DNA, the CDR3 is TGTGCCAGCAGCCGCGGGGCCCAGTACTTC.

The chain recombines TRBV11-2 with TRBJ2-4, with 13 bases aligning to TRBD2. V trimming: 5 bases; J trimming: 0 bases; junction bases outside the gene matches: 13. CDR1 and CDR2 from the germline V gene are SGHAT and FQNNGV. The CDR3 covers 20 residues. CDR3 loop: CASSTSLAGGRLVAKNIQYF. CDR3 coding DNA: TGTGCCAGCAGCACCTCACTAGCGGGGGGGCGGTTGGTAGCCAAAAACATTCAGTACTTC.

Regarding this clonotype: The junction differs from germline at one of its ends, possibly a read error. The gene calls are TRBV6-2 or TRBV6-3 and TRBJ2-7; 11 positions agree with TRBD1. CDR3 length equals 15 residues. The V gene's germline CDR1 is MNHEY and CDR2 SVGEGT. CDR3 sequence: CASRGPDRGPYEQYF. CDR3 bases: TGTGCCAGCAGGGGGCCGGACAGGGGGCCCTACGAGCAATACTTC.

The V and J genes are TRBV5-1 and TRBJ2-7; D might be TRBD1 or TRBD2, each matching 5 bases. V was clipped by 2 bases and J by 2 bases, with 14 bases between them. Germline lookup yields CDR1 SGHRS and CDR2 YFSETQ. The CDR3 extends over 15 amino acids. The CDR3 DNA reads as TGCGCCAGCAGCTTTGGCAACGGGGCGACCTACGAGCAGTACTTC. Residues: CASSFGNGATYEQYF.

The V and J genes are TRBV12-3 or TRBV12-4 and TRBJ2-5, with D perhaps matching TRBD2 (6 bases). Trimming took off 3 bases at V and 4 bases at J, with 15 bases between the two ends. The CDR3 spans 15 residues. CDR3: CASSFRTTVGETQYF. Written as DNA, the CDR3 is TGTGCCAGCAGTTTTAGGACTACGGTGGGAGAGACCCAGTACTTC.

This sequence joins TRBV6-5 and TRBJ1-5, with D unclear. Trimming took 3 bases from V and 2 from J, leaving 11 bases between them. Germline lookup yields CDR1 MNHEY and CDR2 SVGAGI. CDR3 size: 15 residues. CDR3 in DNA: TGTGCCAGCAGTTATTCCCGGAAGGGCAATCAGCCCCAGCATTTT. Its protein product is CASSYSRKGNQPQHF.

The chain recombines TRBV7-6 with TRBJ1-1; D is unclear. The germline gives CDR1 SGHVS, CDR2 FNYEAQ. This CDR3 region has 16 residues. V gave up 1 base and J gave up 0 bases, with 12 bases separating them. The CDR3 spells CASSLGWGSMNTEAFF. Written as DNA, the CDR3 is TGTGCCAGCAGCTTAGGGTGGGGTTCGATGAACACTGAAGCTTTCTTT.

V gene TRBV19 combines with J gene TRBJ1-5; possible D gene TRBD1, 5 bases. V was cut by 6 bases and J by 0 bases, with 12 bases left in between. This CDR3 spans 15 amino acids. CDR1 is LNHDA, CDR2 SQIVND, per germline (reference sequence). The CDR3 here is CASRRGLASNQPQHF. CDR3 nucleotide sequence: TGTGCCAGTAGGAGGGGATTGGCTAGCAATCAGCCCCAGCATTTT.

The genes are TRBV5-1 and TRBJ2-1; possibly TRBD1 for D (6 bases). Germline CDR1 SGHRS, CDR2 YFSETQ. Deletions cut 4 bases from V and 7 bases from J, with 9 bases between. The length of the CDR3 is 12 residues. CDR3: CASSTTGNEQFF. CDR3 coding DNA: TGCGCCAGCAGCACCACAGGGAATGAGCAGTTCTTC. The whole variable domain, remainder taken from reference TRBV5-1 and TRBJ2-1, is KAGVTQTPRYLIKTRGQQVTLSCSPISGHRSVSWYQQTPGQGLQFLFEYFSETQRNKGNFPGRFSGRQFSNSRSEMNVSTLELGDSALYLCASSTTGNEQFFGPGTRLTVL.

This chain joins TRBV6-5 and TRBJ1-4; 10 nucleotides align to TRBD1. V gave up 2 bases and J gave up 8 bases; unmatched junction bases: 5. Germline lookup yields CDR1 MNHEY and CDR2 SVGAGI. The CDR3 loop spans 15 amino acids. CDR3 DNA: TGTGCCAGCAGTTACCGGGACAGGGGAGGGGAAAAACTGTTTTTT. This codes for CASSYRDRGGEKLFF.

The chain has TRBV7-9 and TRBJ2-1; TRBD2 matches 10 bases. The V gene end was trimmed by 5 bases and the J gene end by 9 bases; junction bases not matched to a gene: 13. The germline V gene encodes CDR1 SEHNR and CDR2 FQNEAQ (reference sequence). The CDR3 spans 16 residues. CDR3 coding DNA: TGTGCCAGCAGCGCAGGACTAGCGGATCGCGGTGGTGAGCAGTTCTTC. This gives the protein CASSAGLADRGGEQFF.

V gene TRBV29-1 combines with J gene TRBJ2-5; perhaps D is TRBD1 or TRBD2 (6 bases each). The CDR3 has 15 amino acids. Germline V CDR1 and CDR2: SQVTM, ANQGSEA. V was pared by 4 bases and J by 3 bases, with 18 bases between. The CDR3 loop is CSVAKRGPQEETQYF. In nucleotides, the CDR3 is TGCAGCGTTGCCAAACGGGGGCCTCAGGAAGAGACCCAGTACTTC.

The rearrangement links TRBV5-1 to TRBJ2-3; D is perhaps TRBD2 (7 bases). V was pared by 4 bases and J by 12 bases, with 24 bases between. This CDR3 comprises 15 residues. Germline CDR1 is SGHRS and CDR2 is YFSETQ. The CDR3 DNA sequence: TGCGCCAGCAGCCCACGAAAAGACGGACTAGGGGGACAGTATTTT. It is translated as CASSPRKDGLGGQYF.